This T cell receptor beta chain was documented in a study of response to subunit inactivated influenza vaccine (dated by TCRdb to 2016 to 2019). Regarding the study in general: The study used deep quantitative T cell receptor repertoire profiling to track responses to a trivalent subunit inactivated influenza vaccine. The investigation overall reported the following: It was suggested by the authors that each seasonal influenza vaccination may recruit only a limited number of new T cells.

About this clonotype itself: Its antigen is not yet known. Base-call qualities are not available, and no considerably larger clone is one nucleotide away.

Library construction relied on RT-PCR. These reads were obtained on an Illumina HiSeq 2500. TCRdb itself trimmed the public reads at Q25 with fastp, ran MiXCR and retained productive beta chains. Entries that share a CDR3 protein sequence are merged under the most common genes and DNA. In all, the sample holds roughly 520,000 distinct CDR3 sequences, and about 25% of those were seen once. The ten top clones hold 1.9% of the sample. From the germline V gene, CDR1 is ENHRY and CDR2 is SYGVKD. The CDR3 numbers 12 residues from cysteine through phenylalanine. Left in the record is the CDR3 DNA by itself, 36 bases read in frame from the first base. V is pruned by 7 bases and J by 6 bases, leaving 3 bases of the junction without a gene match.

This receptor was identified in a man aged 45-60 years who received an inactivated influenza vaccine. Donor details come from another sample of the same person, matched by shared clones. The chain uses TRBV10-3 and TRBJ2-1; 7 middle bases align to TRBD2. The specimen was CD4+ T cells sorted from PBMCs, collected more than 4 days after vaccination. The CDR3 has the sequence CAITGTTNEQFF. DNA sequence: TGTGCCATCACGGGGACTACCAATGAGCAGTTCTTC.